What follows are 9 T cell receptor beta chains derived from one specimen sequenced in a study of cytomegalovirus exposure and HLA in healthy donors. PCR amplification relied on 60 Vbeta primers (plus 13 Jbeta primers). Measured with immunoSEQ multiplex PCR; TCRdb has only the in-frame clones, and not every one. Of over 200,000 clones in the sample, 60% to 80% were seen once. Sequencing was carried out using PBMCs. Every receptor here comes from a male donor in good health and CMV-seronegative.

The sample holds a few counts of this clone. The identical CDR3 is also encoded by other nucleotide sequences in the sample. The chain joins TRBV19 to TRBJ1-2; TRBD1 matches at 7 bases. The CDR3 is made up of 12 amino acids. After removal of 6 bases from V and 3 bases from J, the junction contained 1 base not matched to a gene. CDR1 and CDR2 from the germline V gene are LNHDA and SQIVND (reference sequence). The CDR3 here is CASSTGDYGYTF. The CDR3 DNA reads as TGTGCCAGTAGCACAGGGGACTATGGCTACACCTTC.

The rearrangement links TRBV27 to TRBJ2-5, with D maybe TRBD1 (6 bases). The CDR3 consists of 17 residues. V was trimmed by 3 bases and J by 1 base, leaving 18 bases between them. Germline CDR1 MNHEY, CDR2 SMNVEV (reference sequence). CDR3 bases: TGTGCCAGCAGTTTGGGGTTGGGGGCGGAACTCCAAGAGACCCAGTACTTC. Translation: CASSLGLGAELQETQYF.

Here the CDR3 DNA reads TGTGCCAGCAGCTTAGGGTCGCGGAATTCACCCCTCCACTTT. As protein: CASSLGSRNSPLHF. V gene TRBV7-9 combines with J gene TRBJ1-6, with D unclear. The CDR3 extends over 14 amino acids. With 1 base removed from V and 7 bases from J, the gap between germline ends came to 8 bases. CDR1 is SEHNR, CDR2 FQNEAQ, per germline (reference sequence).

The CDR3 region is CASSLRGAGGLTDTQYF. The CDR3 nucleotides are TGTGCCAGCAGCTTAAGGGGGGCGGGAGGACTCACAGATACGCAGTATTTT. This rearrangement joins TRBV7-3 to TRBJ2-3, with 8 bases fitting TRBD2. The trim removed 1 base at V and 2 bases at J, leaving 8 bases unmatched. The germline CDR1 and CDR2 sequences are SGHTA and FQGTGA. The CDR3 spans 17 residues.

The V call is TRBV5-1, the J call TRBJ2-2; weak D call: TRBD2 (6 bases). The CDR3 sequence is 16 residues long. Germline values: CDR1 SGHRS, CDR2 YFSETQ. With 0 bases removed from V and 4 bases from J, the gap between germline ends came to 13 bases. In nucleotides, the CDR3 is TGCGCCAGCAGCTTGGACCCGGGAGTCGGCACCGGGGAGCTGTTTTTT. This codes for CASSLDPGVGTGELFF.

The chain recombines TRBV7-2 with TRBJ1-1; D may be TRBD1 (6 bases). This CDR3 region has 14 residues. V lost 6 bases and J 3 bases, leaving 14 bases between the germline ends. Germline V gives CDR1 SGHTA, CDR2 FQGNSA. CDR3 DNA: TGTGCCAGCAGTAGCGGGGCAGGGGACACTGAAGCTTTCTTT. Its translation is CASSSGAGDTEAFF.

V is TRBV10-3 and J is TRBJ2-5, with D unresolved. V lost 8 bases, J lost 5 bases, and 18 bases lay in between. This CDR3 comprises 14 residues. The germline V gene encodes CDR1 ENHRY and CDR2 SYGVKD. Here the CDR3 DNA reads TGTGCCATCGCTTCGTCTGTACTTTGGGAGACCCAGTACTTC. Encoded protein: CAIASSVLWETQYF.

The chain is built from TRBV5-1 and TRBJ2-2, with D maybe TRBD1 (6 bases). The CDR3 is made up of 16 amino acids. V was clipped by 6 bases and J by 3 bases, with 18 bases between them. The germline CDR1 and CDR2 sequences are SGHRS and YFSETQ. The DNA of the CDR3 is TGCGCCAGCACCAGGCGGGCAGGGGAGTACACCGGGGAGCTGTTTTTT. It yields the protein CASTRRAGEYTGELFF. Variable domain in full (rest from reference TRBV5-1 and TRBJ2-2): KAGVTQTPRYLIKTRGQQVTLSCSPISGHRSVSWYQQTPGQGLQFLFEYFSETQRNKGNFPGRFSGRQFSNSRSEMNVSTLELGDSALYLCASTRRAGEYTGELFFGEGSRLTVL.

This clone was seen a handful of times. In the same sample, other DNA sequences code for this CDR3. Here the CDR3 DNA reads TGCGCCAGCAGCCAAGACGGACAGGGGAATCAGCCCCAGCATTTT. This codes for CASSQDGQGNQPQHF. V is TRBV4-3 and J is TRBJ1-5; 9 nucleotides align to TRBD1. This CDR3 region has 15 residues. J lost 4 bases, V lost 0 bases, and 1 base had no gene match. Germline-derived CDR1 and CDR2 are LGHNA and YSLEER.